The sequence of this TCR beta chain was determined in a study of human T cells and chemical hapten exposure (dated by TCRdb to 2020 to 2022). For the study in its entirety: For sensitization, 2% DPC in acetone was applied to an approximately 2 cm by approximately 2 cm area of upper inner arm skin. Throughout the roughly 26-week study period, patients were also given weekly therapeutic DPC doses on the scalp. The patient cohort, mostly female, included alopecia areata with under or over 50% scalp involvement, alopecia totalis and alopecia universalis. About 29 alopecia patients gave blood for TCR sequencing at one to four time points (pre-sensitization, 2, 6 and 24 weeks). Blood samples were taken from patients before sensitization (week 0) and then at 2, 6 and about 24 weeks after DPC sensitization. Peripheral blood TCR repertoire changes were tracked in vivo in alopecia patients during primary and secondary sensitization to the hapten diphenylcyclopropenone (DPC). Patch testing was done on the upper back using Finn chambers containing 0.01% DPC, and results were scored after 6 days according to International Contact Dermatitis Research Group standards. Libraries were pooled for sequencing, and per-sample TCR yields varied mainly because of small differences in library volumes within the pool.

CDR1 and CDR2 were assigned from the germline V gene (reference sequence) as MNHEY and SMNVEV. The CDR3 totals 11 residues, both ends included. The DNA shown is the 33-base CDR3, in frame from base 1. Trimming removed 6 bases from V and 7 bases from J, leaving 9 bases between the germline ends. Preparation of the library involved RACE. Instrument on record: NextSeq 500. During library preparation, unique molecular identifiers were attached to individual cDNA molecules so that TCRs could be counted quantitatively and reproducibly. From each blood RNA sample, both TCR alpha and TCR beta chains were sequenced. Regarding the original processing steps: The median number of TCRs per sample was approximately 96,000, ranging from roughly 23,224 to 690,600. The Decombinator software suite was used to annotate the V, J and CDR3 of the TCR reads. For the PS versus PT1 abundance plots, all samples were subsampled to the same number of TCRs (28,000). TCRs were defined as expanded if absent before sensitization and observed at least eight times at the 2-week time point. TCRdb passed the public sequencing reads through fastp at Q25 and MiXCR, retaining productive beta sequences. One record per CDR3 amino acid sequence lists the most common genes and DNA. These V and J calls are TCRdb output, not the study's own analysis. This sample comprises about 96,000 distinct CDR3 sequences, about a tenth of them detected only once. The ten top clones hold approximately 1.9% of the sample.

What the study reported, not specific to this receptor: Because every patient had alopecia, a presumed autoimmune disease, the patients' immune response might differ from that of healthy individuals. A positive correlation was found between the number of PT1 expanded TCRs and patch test score, with significance reached at thresholds 8, 16 and 32 but not 4. Repeated subsampling changed both the strength of the expansion versus patch-test correlation and the threshold at which the correlation became significant. Compared with pre-sensitization or healthy control sets, expanded TCRs formed significantly more large CDR3 similarity clusters, which is consistent with antigen-driven responses. No change with DPC sensitization was found in the number of TCRs above 1 in 1000 frequency, and no evidence of global repertoire structure alterations was found.

Explained via the paper, the time point label denotes: patch test 2, 6 weeks after DPC sensitization. Reading the label with the study, this specimen's treatment or condition is: therapeutic diphenylcyclopropenone sensitization with weekly scalp DPC. Blood at each patch-test visit was drawn before the patch test was applied. Patients were considered eligible if aged 18 to 70, diagnosed with alopecia and deemed suitable for DPC therapy, and patients were excluded if pregnant. Total RNA was extracted from unfractionated whole blood that had been collected in Tempus Blood RNA tubes. Points on this clonotype: The specificity of this receptor is unknown. The CDR3 does not close with the conserved phenylalanine or tryptophan, likely indicating a read error.

Sequencing was performed on whole blood, taken in connection with sensitization to the hapten diphenylcyclopropenone (DPC). The chain joins TRBV27 to TRBJ1-1; the D segment cannot be called with confidence. The sequence was collected from a middle-aged woman with alopecia areata. Some clones in this sample may be carry-over from other donors' samples. The DNA sequence follows: TGTGCCAGCAGGTTACAGCTTGAAGCTTTCTCT. Its amino acids are CASRLQLEAFS.